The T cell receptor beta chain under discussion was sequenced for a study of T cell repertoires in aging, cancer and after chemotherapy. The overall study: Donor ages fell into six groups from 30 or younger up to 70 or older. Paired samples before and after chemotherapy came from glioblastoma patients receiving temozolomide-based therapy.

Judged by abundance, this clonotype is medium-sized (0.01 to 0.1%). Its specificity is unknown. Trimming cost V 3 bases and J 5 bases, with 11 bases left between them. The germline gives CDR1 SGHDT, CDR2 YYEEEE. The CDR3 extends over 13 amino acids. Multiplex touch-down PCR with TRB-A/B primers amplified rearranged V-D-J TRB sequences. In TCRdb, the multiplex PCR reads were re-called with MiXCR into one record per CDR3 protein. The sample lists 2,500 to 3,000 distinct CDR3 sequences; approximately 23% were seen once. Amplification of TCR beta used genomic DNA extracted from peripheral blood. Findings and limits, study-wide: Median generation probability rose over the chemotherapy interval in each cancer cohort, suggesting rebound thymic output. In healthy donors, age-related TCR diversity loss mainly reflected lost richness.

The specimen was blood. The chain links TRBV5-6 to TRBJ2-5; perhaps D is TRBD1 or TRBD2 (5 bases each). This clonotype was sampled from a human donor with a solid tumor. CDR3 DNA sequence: TGTGCCAGCAGCTGGGGGATGTGGGAGACCCAGTACTTC. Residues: CASSWGMWETQYF.